This TCR beta chain was obtained from a study of blood T cell repertoires in COVID-19. The V gene lost 4 bases and the J gene lost 2 bases, with 24 bases spanning the gap. CDR1 and CDR2 (germline): MNHNS, SASEGT. The CDR3 has 19 amino acids. The data were produced by immunoSEQ multiplex PCR, yet TCRdb's version contains in-frame clones alone and is incomplete. The sample includes under 200,000 clones, roughly 80% seen only once; the top ten take about 5%. This TCR came from a woman aged 55-69 years with acute COVID-19. The sample was PBMCs or T cells enriched from blood (not recorded which). The chain carries TRBV6-1 and TRBJ2-1; D perhaps matches TRBD2 (5 bases). The CDR3 spells CASSVVRGPVVGPYNEQFF. Written as DNA, the CDR3 is TGTGCCAGCAGTGTAGTCCGAGGGCCTGTCGTTGGACCCTACAATGAGCAGTTCTTC.